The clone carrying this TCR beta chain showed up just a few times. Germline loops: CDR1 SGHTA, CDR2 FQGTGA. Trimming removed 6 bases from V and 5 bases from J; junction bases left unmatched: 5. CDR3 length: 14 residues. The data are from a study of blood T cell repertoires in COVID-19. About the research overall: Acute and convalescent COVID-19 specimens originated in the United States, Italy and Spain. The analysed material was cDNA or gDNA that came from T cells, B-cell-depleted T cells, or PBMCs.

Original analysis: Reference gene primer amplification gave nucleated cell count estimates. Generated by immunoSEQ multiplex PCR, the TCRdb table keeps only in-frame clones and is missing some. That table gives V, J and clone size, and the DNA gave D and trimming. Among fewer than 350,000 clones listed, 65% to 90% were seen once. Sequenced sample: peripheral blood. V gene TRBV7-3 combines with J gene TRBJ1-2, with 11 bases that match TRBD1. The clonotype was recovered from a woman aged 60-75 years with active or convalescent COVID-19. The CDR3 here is CASSSGTGGYGYTF. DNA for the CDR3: TGTGCCAGCAGTTCCGGGACAGGGGGATATGGCTACACCTTC.